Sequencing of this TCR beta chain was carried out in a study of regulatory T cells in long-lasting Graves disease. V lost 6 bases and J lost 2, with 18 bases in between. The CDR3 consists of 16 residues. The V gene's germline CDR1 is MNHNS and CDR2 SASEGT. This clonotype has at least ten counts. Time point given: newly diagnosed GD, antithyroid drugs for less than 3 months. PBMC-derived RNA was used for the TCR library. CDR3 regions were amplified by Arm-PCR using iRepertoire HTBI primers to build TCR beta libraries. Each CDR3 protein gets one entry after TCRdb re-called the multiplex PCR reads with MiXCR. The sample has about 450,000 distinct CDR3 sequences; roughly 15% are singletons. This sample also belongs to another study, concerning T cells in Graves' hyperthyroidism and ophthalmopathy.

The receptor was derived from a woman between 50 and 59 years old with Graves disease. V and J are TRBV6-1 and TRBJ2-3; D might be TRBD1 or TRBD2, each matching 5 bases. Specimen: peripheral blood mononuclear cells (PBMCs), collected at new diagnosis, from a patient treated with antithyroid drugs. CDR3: CASSREVGPTTDTQYF. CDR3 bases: TGTGCCAGCAGCAGAGAGGTGGGACCGACCACAGATACGCAGTATTTT.